One and the same sample provided the 5 T cell receptor beta chains below, sequenced in a study of stem cell transplantation in POMP-related autoinflammatory disease. The protocol was immunoSEQ multiplex PCR, while the TCRdb copy is restricted to in-frame clones and leaves out a portion. The repertoire holds tens of thousands of clones, roughly 93% seen once, with about 0.7% in the top ten. The sequencing here drew on CD4+ T cells from PBMCs, taken after stem cell transplantation. These receptors all come from a human patient with POMP-related autoinflammation and immune dysregulation (PRAID). The graft donor may have contributed some T cells.

In this sample, this clone turned up once. This chain links TRBV5-4 with TRBJ1-1; D perhaps matches TRBD1 (5 bases). The CDR3 has 15 residues. V gave up 3 bases and J gave up 3 bases, with 15 bases separating them. The germline V gene has CDR1 SGHNT and CDR2 YYREEE (reference sequence). CDR3: CASSYRGAGDTEAFF. The CDR3 DNA reads as TGTGCCAGCAGCTATCGTGGGGCCGGGGACACTGAAGCTTTCTTT. Based on the CDR3 plus reference TRBV5-4 and TRBJ1-1, the full variable domain is ETGVTQSPTHLIKTRGQQVTLRCSSQSGHNTVSWYQQALGQGPQFIFQYYREEENGRGNFPPRFSGLQFPNYSSELNVNALELDDSALYLCASSYRGAGDTEAFFGQGTRLTVV.

This clone was observed a single time. The chain joins TRBV30 to TRBJ1-1; D is unclear. The CDR3 loop spans 14 amino acids. The V gene lost 3 bases and the J gene lost 2 bases, with 13 bases spanning the gap. Germline-derived CDR1 and CDR2 are GTSNPN and SVGIG (reference sequence). The CDR3 nucleotides read TGTGCCTGGAGGTCTCAGAGATTCAACACTGAAGCTTTCTTT. This encodes CAWRSQRFNTEAFF.

The chain employs TRBV5-1 and TRBJ2-5; the D gene is possibly TRBD2 (6 bases). The V end lost 1 base, the J end lost 7 bases, and 20 bases lay between the germline ends. The CDR3 is 16 residues long. CDR1 and CDR2 (germline): SGHRS, YFSETQ. The CDR3 protein is CASSLSPGTSVGTQYF. The CDR3 nucleotides read TGCGCCAGCAGCTTGTCCCCTGGGACTTCCGTTGGGACCCAGTACTTC.

The chain has TRBV10-2 and TRBJ2-4; tentative D call: TRBD1 (6 bases). Germline V lookup: CDR1 WSHSY, CDR2 SAAADI. Deletions cut 4 bases from V and 11 bases from J, with 12 bases between. The CDR3 covers 12 residues. The CDR3 nucleotides are TGCGCCAGCAGTGGGACAGCGTACCTTCAGTACTTC. This encodes CASSGTAYLQYF.

To note about this clone: The junction departs from germline at one end; a sequencing error may be responsible. V is TRBV7-8 and J is TRBJ2-7; TRBD1 is a possible D gene (5 bases). In germline, CDR1 is SGHVS, CDR2 FQNEAQ. This CDR3 spans 11 amino acids. CDR3 in DNA: TGTGCCGGCAGCCAGGGTTACGAGCAGTACTTC. This codes for CAGSQGYEQYF. Using reference TRBV7-8 and TRBJ2-7 for the parts outside the CDR3, the full variable domain is GAGVSQSPRYKVAKRGQDVALRCDPISGHVSLFWYQQALGQGPEFLTYFQNEAQLDKSGLPSDRFFAERPEGSVSTLKIQRTQQEDSAVYLCAGSQGYEQYFGPGTRLTVT.